The 14 T cell receptor beta chains presented below share a single source sample, sequenced in a study of identical twins. Using its own MiXCR run on the 5' RACE reads, TCRdb lists one record per CDR3 protein. The sample holds a few hundred thousand distinct CDR3 sequences, about 8.9% seen once. These data are also associated with another study on yellow fever vaccine responses in identical twins.

The material sequenced was CD8+ T cells sorted from blood. These receptors originate from a woman aged 18-29 years in good health.

This clonotype was seen more than once but under ten times. One base away lies a much larger clone, so this may be a sequencing read error. The chain couples TRBV7-8 to TRBJ2-3; D not certain. Between the trimmed V and J ends, which lost 5 bases and 2 bases, there was a span of 5 bases. This CDR3 is 12 amino acids long. Germline V lookup: CDR1 SGHVS, CDR2 FQNEAQ. CDR3 DNA: TGTGCCAGCAGCGCCTTCACAGATACGCAGTATTTT. Protein sequence: CASSAFTDTQYF.

This clonotype has more than one count but fewer than ten. The rearrangement joins TRBV7-8 to TRBJ1-2, with unresolved D. The ends were cut back, 5 bases at V and 4 bases at J, with 11 bases in the middle. CDR3 length: 13 amino acids. The germline gives CDR1 SGHVS, CDR2 FQNEAQ. The CDR3 spells CASSPGSPYGYTF. Written as DNA, the CDR3 is TGTGCCAGCAGCCCCGGAAGCCCCTATGGCTACACCTTC.

This clonotype occurred a few times. The chain couples TRBV7-9 to TRBJ2-7, with D possibly matching TRBD1 (6 bases). The length of the CDR3 is 14 residues. Germline V gives CDR1 SEHNR, CDR2 FQNEAQ (reference sequence). The V gene lost 8 bases and the J gene lost 2 bases, with 16 bases spanning the gap. Here the CDR3 DNA reads TGTGCCAGCTCGCCGAGGACAGAGCCCTACGAGCAGTACTTC. Protein: CASSPRTEPYEQYF.

This clonotype was counted a few times. The chain recombines TRBV7-2 with TRBJ2-7; no definite D call. With 1 base removed from V and 2 bases from J, the gap between germline ends came to 9 bases. The CDR3 is 14 amino acids. Germline CDR1 reads SGHTA; CDR2 reads FQGNSA. Here the CDR3 DNA reads TGTGCCAGCAGCTTAGTCGAGGTTCCCTACGAGCAGTACTTC. Translation: CASSLVEVPYEQYF.

This clonotype has more than one count but fewer than ten. The rearrangement links TRBV7-2 to TRBJ2-3, with 8 positions matching TRBD2. After removal of 1 base from V and 1 base from J, the junction contained 7 bases not matched to a gene. The CDR3 is 17 amino acids. Looked up from germline, CDR1 is SGHTA and CDR2 is FQGNSA. In nucleotides, the CDR3 is TGTGCCAGCAGCTTAGGACTAGCGTGGGGGGGCACAGATACGCAGTATTTT. This sequence encodes CASSLGLAWGGTDTQYF.

A few counts support this clonotype. This chain joins TRBV11-2 and TRBJ1-5; D might be TRBD1 (6 bases). The CDR3 has 16 amino acids. Trimming removed 0 bases at V and 6 bases at J, with 15 bases between. Germline CDR1 reads SGHAT; CDR2 reads FQNNGV. The CDR3 coding sequence is TGTGCCAGCAGCTTAGAGATCGGGGGCGGTAGTCAGCCCCAGCATTTT. It specifies CASSLEIGGGSQPQHF.

This clonotype was observed a few times. V is TRBV28 and J is TRBJ2-2; TRBD2 matches 8 bases. The CDR3 runs to 16 residues. CDR1 and CDR2 (germline): MDHEN, SYDVKM. J gave up 3 bases and V 2 bases, and 5 bases lay outside the gene matches. CDR3: CASSLSGGRDTGELFF. The CDR3 DNA is TGTGCCAGCAGTTTAAGCGGGGGAAGAGACACCGGGGAGCTGTTTTTT.

This clonotype has only a few counts. J is TRBJ2-5 and V is TRBV9; 11 bases map to TRBD2. The trim removed 0 bases at V and 3 bases at J, leaving 7 bases unmatched. Germline V lookup: CDR1 SGDLS, CDR2 YYNGEE. The CDR3 runs to 17 residues. CDR3 DNA: TGTGCCAGCAGCGTAGGAGTGGGGGGACTAGCGGAAGAGACCCAGTACTTC. This gives the protein CASSVGVGGLAEETQYF. The entire variable domain, with the rest obtained from reference TRBV9 and TRBJ2-5, is as follows: DSGVTQTPKHLITATGQRVTLRCSPRSGDLSVYWYQQSLDQGLQFLIQYYNGEERAKGNILERFSAQQFPDLHSELNLSSLELGDSALYFCASSVGVGGLAEETQYFGPGTRLLVL.

A few counts support this clonotype. This sequence joins TRBV11-2 and TRBJ2-1, with 10 bases lining up with TRBD2. This CDR3 spans 15 amino acids. Germline V gene sequence: CDR1 SGHAT, CDR2 FQNNGV. The V and J ends lost 7 bases and 3 bases, in that order; junction bases with no gene match: 6. CDR3 amino acids: CASKLLAGDYNEQFF. In DNA, the CDR3 is TGTGCCAGCAAACTCCTAGCGGGAGACTACAATGAGCAGTTCTTC. Combining the CDR3 with reference TRBV11-2 and TRBJ2-1 gives the whole variable domain EAGVAQSPRYKIIEKRQSVAFWCNPISGHATLYWYQQILGQGPKLLIQFQNNGVVDDSQLPKDRFSAERLKGVDSTLKIQPAKLEDSAVYLCASKLLAGDYNEQFFGPGTRLTVL.

The table lists this clonotype with a few counts. The CDR3 region has the DNA TGTGCCAGCAGCGTAGGACAGGGCCTATCCTACGAGCAGTACTTC. This gives the protein CASSVGQGLSYEQYF. The chain combines TRBV9 with TRBJ2-7; 7 nucleotides align to TRBD1. Germline loops: CDR1 SGDLS, CDR2 YYNGEE. The CDR3 totals 15 residues. With 0 bases clipped from V and 1 base from J, the junction kept 4 bases outside the gene matches.

This clonotype showed up just a few times. This chain links TRBV6-1 with TRBJ2-3; 8 bases map to TRBD1. Looked up from germline, CDR1 is MNHNS and CDR2 is SASEGT. This CDR3 has 15 amino acids. V gave up 4 bases and J gave up 3 bases; unmatched junction bases: 6. The CDR3 nucleotides are TGTGCCAGCAGTGCCGGACAGGGACAGACAGATACGCAGTATTTT. It encodes CASSAGQGQTDTQYF.

The chain uses TRBV7-6 and TRBJ2-1; 9 bases match TRBD1. The CDR3 loop spans 15 amino acids. Germline V gene data show CDR1 as SGHVS and CDR2 as FNYEAQ. The ends lost 3 bases at V and 1 base at J; junction bases unmatched: 1. CDR3 sequence reads: CASSFGTGSYNEQFF. CDR3 DNA sequence: TGTGCCAGCAGCTTCGGGACAGGGTCCTACAATGAGCAGTTCTTC.

The chain joins TRBV12-3 or TRBV12-4 to TRBJ1-1; no reliable D call. The CDR3 spans 13 residues. Trimming shortened V by 3 bases and J by 1 base, and 6 bases separated the two germline ends. CDR3 sequence: CASSFTANTEAFF. The CDR3 DNA is TGTGCCAGCAGTTTCACAGCGAACACTGAAGCTTTCTTT.

This clonotype occurred many times. The V and J genes are TRBV29-1 and TRBJ1-2; no reliable D call. This CDR3 has 12 residues. Trimming stripped 6 bases from V and 4 bases from J, with 12 bases between. From germline, CDR1 is SQVTM and CDR2 ANQGSEA. In DNA form, the CDR3 reads TGCAGCGTCAATGTCAGAGGCTATGGCTACACCTTC. Residues: CSVNVRGYGYTF.